This T cell receptor (beta chain) is drawn from a study of brain metastases from non-small cell lung cancer. CDR1 is SGHRS, CDR2 YFSETQ, per germline. V shed 3 bases, J shed 3 bases, and the junction held 7 bases outside the gene matches. This CDR3 is built from 16 residues. This table comes from immunoSEQ multiplex PCR, and its TCRdb copy is limited to in-frame clones, with some not included. The top ten hold 6.4% of the sample, which has roughly 4,200 clones, 86% seen once. Sequences were obtained from primary lung tumor tissue. This sequence originates from a donor at least 40 years old with non-small cell lung cancer. V usage is TRBV5-1 and J usage is TRBJ1-5; TRBD1 matches at 9 bases. The DNA for the CDR3 is TGCGCCAGCAGCTATGGCACAGGGGGCAACAATCAGCCCCAGCATTTT. It yields the protein CASSYGTGGNNQPQHF.